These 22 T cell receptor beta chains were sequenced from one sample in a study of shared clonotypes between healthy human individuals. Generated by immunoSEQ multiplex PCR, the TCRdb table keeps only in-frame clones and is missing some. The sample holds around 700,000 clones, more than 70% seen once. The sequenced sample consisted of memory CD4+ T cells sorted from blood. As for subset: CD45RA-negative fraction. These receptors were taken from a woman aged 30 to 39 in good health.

CDR3 nucleotides: TGTGCCAGCGGGCGGACAGTTAATAGCAATCAGCCCCAGCATTTT. As protein: CASGRTVNSNQPQHF. This chain connects TRBV2 to TRBJ1-5, with D possibly being TRBD1 (6 bases). Germline V lookup: CDR1 SNHLY, CDR2 FYNNEI. Deletions cut 8 bases from V and 0 bases from J, with 14 bases between. This CDR3 has 15 amino acids.

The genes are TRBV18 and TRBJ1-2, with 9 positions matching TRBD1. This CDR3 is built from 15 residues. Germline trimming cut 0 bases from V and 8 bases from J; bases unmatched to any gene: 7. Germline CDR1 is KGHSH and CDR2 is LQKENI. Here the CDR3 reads CASSPPGQGEQGYTF. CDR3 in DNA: TGTGCCAGCTCACCACCGGGACAGGGAGAGCAAGGCTACACCTTC.

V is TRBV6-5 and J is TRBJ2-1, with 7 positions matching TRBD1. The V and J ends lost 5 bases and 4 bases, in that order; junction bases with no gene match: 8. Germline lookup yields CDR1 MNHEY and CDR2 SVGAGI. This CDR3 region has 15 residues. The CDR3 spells CASSQNGQVYNEQFF. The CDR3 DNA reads TGTGCCAGCAGTCAAAACGGACAGGTTTACAATGAGCAGTTCTTC.

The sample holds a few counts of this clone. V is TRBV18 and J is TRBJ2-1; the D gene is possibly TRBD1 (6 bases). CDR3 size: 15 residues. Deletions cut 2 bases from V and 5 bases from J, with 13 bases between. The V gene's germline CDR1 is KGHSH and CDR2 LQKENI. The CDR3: CASSPNQGQNNEQFF. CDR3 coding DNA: TGTGCCAGCTCACCAAATCAGGGGCAGAACAATGAGCAGTTCTTC.

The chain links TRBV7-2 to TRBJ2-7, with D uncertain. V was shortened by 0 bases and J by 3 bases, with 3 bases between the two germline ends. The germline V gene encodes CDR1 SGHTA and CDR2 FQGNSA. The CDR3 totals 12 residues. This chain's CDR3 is CASSLARYEQYF. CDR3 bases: TGTGCCAGCAGCTTAGCCCGCTACGAGCAGTACTTC.

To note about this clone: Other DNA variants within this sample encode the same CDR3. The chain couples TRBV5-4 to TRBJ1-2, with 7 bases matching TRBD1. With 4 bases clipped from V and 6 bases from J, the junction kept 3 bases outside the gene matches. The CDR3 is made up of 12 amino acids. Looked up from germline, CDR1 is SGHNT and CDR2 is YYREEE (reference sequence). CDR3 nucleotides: TGTGCCAGCAGCCCGGGACAGAATGGCTACACCTTC. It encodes CASSPGQNGYTF.

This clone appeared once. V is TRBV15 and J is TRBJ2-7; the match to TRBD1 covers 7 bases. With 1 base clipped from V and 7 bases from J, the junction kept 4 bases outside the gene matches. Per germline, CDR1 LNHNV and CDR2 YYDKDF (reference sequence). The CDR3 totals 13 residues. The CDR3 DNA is TGTGCCACCAGCAGAGGACAGGGAAATGAGCAGTACTTC. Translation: CATSRGQGNEQYF.

The CDR3 DNA reads TGTGCCAGCAGCAGTAGCGGTCTAGGGGAGACCCAGTACTTC. Its protein is CASSSSGLGETQYF. The chain joins TRBV2 to TRBJ2-5, with a possible D match to TRBD2 (6 bases). This CDR3 region has 14 residues. Per the germline V gene, CDR1 is SNHLY and CDR2 is FYNNEI. V lost 6 bases to trimming and J lost 5 bases, with 16 bases between them.

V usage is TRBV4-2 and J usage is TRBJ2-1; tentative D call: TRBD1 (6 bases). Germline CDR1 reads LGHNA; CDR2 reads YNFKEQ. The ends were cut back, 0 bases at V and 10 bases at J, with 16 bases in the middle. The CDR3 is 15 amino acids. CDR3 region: CASSQEGHNQGEQFF. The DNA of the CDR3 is TGTGCCAGCAGCCAAGAAGGCCACAACCAGGGGGAGCAGTTCTTC.

Written as DNA, the CDR3 is TGTGCCAGTAGACGCCATGCCTTAGGAAGGGGAGCTAGCGGGAGGGAGACCCAGTACTTC. It yields the protein CASRRHALGRGASGRETQYF. The chain carries TRBV19 and TRBJ2-5, with TRBD2 matching 11 bases. CDR1 is LNHDA, CDR2 SQIVND, per germline (reference sequence). J lost 5 bases, V lost 6 bases, and 23 bases had no gene match. This CDR3 region has 20 residues.

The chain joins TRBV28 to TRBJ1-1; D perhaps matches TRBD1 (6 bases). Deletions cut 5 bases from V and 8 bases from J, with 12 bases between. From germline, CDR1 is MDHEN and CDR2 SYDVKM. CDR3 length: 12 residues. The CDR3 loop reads CASSPVTGEAFF. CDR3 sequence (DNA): TGTGCCAGCAGTCCGGTCACAGGGGAAGCTTTCTTT.

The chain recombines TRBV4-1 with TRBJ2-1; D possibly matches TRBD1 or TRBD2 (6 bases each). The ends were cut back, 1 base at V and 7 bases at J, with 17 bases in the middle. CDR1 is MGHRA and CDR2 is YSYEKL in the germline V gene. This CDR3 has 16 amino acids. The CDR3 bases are TGCGCCAGCAGCCAAGTTTTAGGGGGGAGTAGGAATGAGCAGTTCTTC. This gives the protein CASSQVLGGSRNEQFF.

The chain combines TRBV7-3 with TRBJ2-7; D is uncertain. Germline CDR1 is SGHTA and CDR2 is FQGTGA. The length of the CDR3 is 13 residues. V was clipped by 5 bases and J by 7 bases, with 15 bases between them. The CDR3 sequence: CASSPRVWNEQYF. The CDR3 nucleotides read TGTGCCAGCAGCCCTAGGGTCTGGAATGAGCAGTACTTC.

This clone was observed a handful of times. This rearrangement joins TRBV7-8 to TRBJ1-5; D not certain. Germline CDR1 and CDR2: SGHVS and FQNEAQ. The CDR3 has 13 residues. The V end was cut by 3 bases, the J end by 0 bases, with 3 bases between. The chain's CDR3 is CASSFDSNQPQHF. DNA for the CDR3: TGTGCCAGCAGCTTTGATAGCAATCAGCCCCAGCATTTT.

CDR3 in DNA: TGTGCCAGCACAGCCCCGTGGATGAACACTGAAGCTTTCTTT. It is translated as CASTAPWMNTEAFF. V is TRBV5-8 and J is TRBJ1-1; D is undetermined. The germline V gene encodes CDR1 SGHTS and CDR2 YDEGEE. This CDR3 spans 14 amino acids. V dropped 6 bases and J dropped 0 bases, with 12 bases sitting between them.

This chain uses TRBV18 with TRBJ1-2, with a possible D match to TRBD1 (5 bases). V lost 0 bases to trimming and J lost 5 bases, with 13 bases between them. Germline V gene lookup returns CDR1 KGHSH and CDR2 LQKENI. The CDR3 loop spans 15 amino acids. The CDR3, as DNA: TGTGCCAGCTCACCACCTCGGGACGGCAATTATGGCTACACCTTC. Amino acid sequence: CASSPPRDGNYGYTF.

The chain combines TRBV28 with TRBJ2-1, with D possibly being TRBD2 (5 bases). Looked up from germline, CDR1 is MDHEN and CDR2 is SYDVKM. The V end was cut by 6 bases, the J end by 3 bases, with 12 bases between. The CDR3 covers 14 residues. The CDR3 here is CASRETSHYNEQFF. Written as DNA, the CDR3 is TGTGCCAGCAGGGAAACTAGTCACTACAATGAGCAGTTCTTC.

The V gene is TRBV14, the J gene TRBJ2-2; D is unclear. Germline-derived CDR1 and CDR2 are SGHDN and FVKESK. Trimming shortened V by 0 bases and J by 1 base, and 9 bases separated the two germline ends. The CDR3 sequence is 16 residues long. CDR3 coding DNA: TGTGCCAGCAGCCAAGATCCAGCGAGGAACACCGGGGAGCTGTTTTTT. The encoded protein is CASSQDPARNTGELFF.

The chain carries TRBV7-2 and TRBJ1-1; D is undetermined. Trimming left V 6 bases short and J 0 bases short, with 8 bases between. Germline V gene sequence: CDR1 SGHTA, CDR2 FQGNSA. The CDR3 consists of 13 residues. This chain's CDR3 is CASREGMNTEAFF. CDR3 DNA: TGTGCCAGCAGGGAGGGAATGAACACTGAAGCTTTCTTT.

The CDR3 DNA is TGTGCCAGCAGTGTGACTAGCGGCTTCTACGAGCAGTACTTC. Its translation is CASSVTSGFYEQYF. This chain links TRBV27 with TRBJ2-7; TRBD2 aligns across 9 bases. This CDR3 comprises 14 residues. Germline-derived CDR1 and CDR2 are MNHEY and SMNVEV (reference sequence). The V segment lost 5 bases and the J segment 3 bases; nucleotides outside the gene matches: 5.

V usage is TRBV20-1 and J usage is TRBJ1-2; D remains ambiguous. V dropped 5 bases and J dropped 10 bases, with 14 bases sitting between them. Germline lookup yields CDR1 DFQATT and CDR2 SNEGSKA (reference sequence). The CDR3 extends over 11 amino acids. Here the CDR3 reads CSAPAGVDYTF. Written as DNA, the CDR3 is TGCAGTGCTCCCGCCGGGGTGGACTACACCTTC.

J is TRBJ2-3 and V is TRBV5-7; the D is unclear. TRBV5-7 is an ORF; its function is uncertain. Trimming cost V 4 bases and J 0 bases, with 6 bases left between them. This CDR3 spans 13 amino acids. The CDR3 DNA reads TGTGCCAGCAGCGCGGCTAGCACAGATACGCAGTATTTT. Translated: CASSAASTDTQYF.